These 20 T cell receptor beta chains came from one sample sequenced in a study of T-cell memory formation after mild COVID-19. Each CDR3 protein gets one entry after TCRdb re-called the 5' RACE reads with MiXCR. There are fewer than 450,000 distinct CDR3 sequences in the sample; around 24% occur only once, and 7.5% to 10% lies in the top ten. What was sequenced was PBMCs or a T cell subset sorted from them (not recorded which). These receptors were taken from an adult woman who had mild COVID-19 (a few samples of this study predate the infection). Cell type and time point are not known.

This clonotype has just a few counts. This chain links TRBV20-1 with TRBJ2-2, with 12 bases lining up with TRBD2. This CDR3 spans 15 amino acids. Trimming removed 6 bases from V and 5 bases from J; junction bases left unmatched: 7. Germline CDR1 DFQATT, CDR2 SNEGSKA (reference sequence). CDR3 region: CSARTSGTSTGELFF. The CDR3 coding sequence is TGCAGTGCAAGGACTAGCGGGACGTCTACCGGGGAGCTGTTTTTT.

The genes are TRBV7-7 and TRBJ2-7, with D possibly being TRBD1 or TRBD2 (5 bases each). The V end was cut by 5 bases, the J end by 2 bases, with 10 bases between. The CDR3 is made up of 13 amino acids. From germline, CDR1 is SSHAT and CDR2 FNYEAQ (reference sequence). In nucleotides, the CDR3 is TGTGCCAGCAGCCAGGGACCTGCCTACGAGCAGTACTTC. This translates into CASSQGPAYEQYF. Full variable domain (rest looked up from reference TRBV7-7 and TRBJ2-7): GAGVSQSPRYKVTKRGQDVTLRCDPISSHATLYWYQQALGQGPEFLTYFNYEAQPDKSGLPSDRFSAERPEGSISTLTIQRTEQRDSAMYRCASSQGPAYEQYFGPGTRLTVT.

The chain recombines TRBV10-3 with TRBJ2-5, with TRBD2 matching 8 bases. Germline-derived CDR1 and CDR2 are ENHRY and SYGVKD. V shed 3 bases, J shed 4 bases, and the junction held 7 bases outside the gene matches. The CDR3 covers 15 residues. The CDR3 region has the DNA TGTGCCATCAGTGAAGGACTAGCAAAGAGAGAGACCCAGTACTTC. Translation: CAISEGLAKRETQYF.

The chain recombines TRBV4-3 with TRBJ2-7; D remains ambiguous. The CDR3 is 13 amino acids. V was shortened by 5 bases and J by 3 bases, with 11 bases between the two germline ends. Germline V gene lookup returns CDR1 LGHNA and CDR2 YSLEER. DNA for the CDR3: TGCGCCAGCAGCTCTACGCCGGGCTACGAGCAGTACTTC. It is translated as CASSSTPGYEQYF.

There are a few counts of this clonotype. V is TRBV27 and J is TRBJ2-5; D may be TRBD1 (6 bases). The CDR3 has 15 amino acids. Germline V gives CDR1 MNHEY, CDR2 SMNVEV (reference sequence). Trimming took off 4 bases at V and 4 bases at J, with 16 bases between the two ends. CDR3 sequence (DNA): TGTGCCAGCAGTTCCTCGACAGGTGGGGGAGAGACCCAGTACTTC. Translation: CASSSSTGGGETQYF.

The chain combines TRBV24-1 with TRBJ2-7, with D possibly called TRBD1 or TRBD2 (5 bases each). The CDR3 runs to 16 residues. Germline CDR1 KGHDR, CDR2 SFDVKD. V lost 0 bases to trimming and J lost 5 bases, with 16 bases between them. This CDR3 reads CATSDLHVIQGDEQYF. The CDR3 coding sequence is TGTGCCACCAGTGATTTGCACGTCATCCAGGGAGACGAGCAGTACTTC.

This sequence joins TRBV15 and TRBJ2-3, with a tentative D call TRBD1 (5 bases). This CDR3 has 15 residues. Trimming removed 1 base from V and 0 bases from J, with 8 bases in between. Looked up from germline, CDR1 is LNHNV and CDR2 is YYDKDF (reference sequence). The chain's CDR3 is CATSRVDRSTDTQYF. CDR3 DNA sequence: TGTGCCACCAGCAGAGTTGACAGAAGCACAGATACGCAGTATTTT. Based on the CDR3 plus reference TRBV15 and TRBJ2-3, the full variable domain is DAMVIQNPRYQVTQFGKPVTLSCSQTLNHNVMYWYQQKSSQAPKLLFHYYDKDFNNEADTPDNFQSRRPNTSFCFLDIRSPGLGDTAMYLCATSRVDRSTDTQYFGPGTRLTVL.

This clonotype was found a few times. The chain couples TRBV20-1 to TRBJ2-3; perhaps TRBD2 as D (6 bases). The CDR3 is 16 amino acids. Germline V lookup: CDR1 DFQATT, CDR2 SNEGSKA (reference sequence). V was shortened by 0 bases and J by 0 bases, with 13 bases between the two germline ends. For the CDR3, the DNA is TGCAGTGCTAGAGATCTCACCGGGGGTAGCACAGATACGCAGTATTTT. As protein: CSARDLTGGSTDTQYF.

This clonotype has only a few counts. The CDR3: CASSQSGTGVRETQYF. The DNA of the CDR3 is TGCGCCAGCAGCCAGTCCGGGACAGGGGTCCGGGAGACCCAGTACTTC. This chain links TRBV4-1 with TRBJ2-5, with 10 bases matching TRBD1. Germline CDR1 MGHRA, CDR2 YSYEKL. The CDR3 spans 16 residues. V was pared by 3 bases and J by 5 bases, with 9 bases of the junction left unmatched.

The chain has TRBV25-1 and TRBJ2-1; D unresolved. The CDR3 is 14 residues long. V shed 1 base and J shed 8 bases, with 12 bases lying between them. Germline V gene data show CDR1 as MGHDK and CDR2 as SYGVNS. CDR3 DNA sequence: TGTGCCAGCAGTGAATCGGATATGCCAGATGAGCAGTTCTTC. Translation gives CASSESDMPDEQFF.

This clonotype appeared a few times. The genes are TRBV7-8 and TRBJ2-2; no firm D call. Per germline, CDR1 SGHVS and CDR2 FQNEAQ. The CDR3 has 15 residues. Trimming stripped 3 bases from V and 0 bases from J, with 8 bases between. The CDR3 coding sequence is TGTGCCAGCAGCTTTTTGGGGACGAACACCGGGGAGCTGTTTTTT. Encoded protein: CASSFLGTNTGELFF.

The sample holds a few counts of this clonotype. The gene calls are TRBV12-5 and TRBJ2-5; no clear D. Looked up from germline, CDR1 is LGHNT and CDR2 is FRNRAP. With 3 bases removed from V and 1 base from J, the gap between germline ends came to 6 bases. The CDR3 is made up of 13 amino acids. The CDR3 sequence: CASGLHSQETQYF. The CDR3 nucleotides are TGTGCTAGTGGTTTACACAGCCAAGAGACCCAGTACTTC.

V gene TRBV4-1 combines with J gene TRBJ1-1; 7 bases match TRBD1. CDR3 length: 14 residues. With 1 base clipped from V and 7 bases from J, the junction kept 6 bases outside the gene matches. Germline CDR1 MGHRA, CDR2 YSYEKL. The CDR3, as DNA: TGCGCCAGCAGCCAAGCGACAGGGTTTAATGAAGCTTTCTTT. Translation: CASSQATGFNEAFF.

V usage is TRBV3-1 and J usage is TRBJ1-1; 8 bases fit TRBD1. J lost 10 bases, V lost 4 bases, and 8 bases had no gene match. The CDR3 consists of 13 residues. CDR1 and CDR2 (germline): LGHDT, YNNKEL (reference sequence). CDR3 residues: CASSPRLTGAAFF. CDR3 DNA sequence: TGTGCCAGCAGCCCACGCTTGACAGGGGCAGCTTTCTTT.

This clonotype was recorded a few times. The chain carries TRBV5-4 and TRBJ2-7, with a weak D call TRBD2 (6 bases). V shed 3 bases and J shed 7 bases, with 17 bases lying between them. Germline CDR1 reads SGHNT; CDR2 reads YYREEE (reference sequence). This CDR3 region has 14 residues. The CDR3 nucleotides are TGTGCCAGCAGCTACACGGGAGAGCATCGTGAGCAGTACTTC. Translation: CASSYTGEHREQYF.

V usage is TRBV20-1 and J usage is TRBJ1-1; no reliable D call. V was trimmed by 0 bases and J by 7 bases, leaving 12 bases between them. This CDR3 spans 13 amino acids. CDR1 and CDR2 from the germline V gene are DFQATT and SNEGSKA (reference sequence). CDR3 DNA sequence: TGCAGTGCTAGAGAAGCAGGAACGTTTGAAGCTTTCTTT. This encodes CSAREAGTFEAFF.

This clonotype turned up a few times. J is TRBJ1-2 and V is TRBV27, with TRBD1 matching over 9 bases. The germline gives CDR1 MNHEY, CDR2 SMNVEV (reference sequence). J lost 2 bases, V lost 5 bases, and 9 bases had no gene match. This CDR3 has 16 amino acids. CDR3 region: CASSLRPGQGNYGYTF. The CDR3, as DNA: TGTGCCAGCAGTCTCAGACCGGGACAGGGAAACTATGGCTACACCTTC.

This chain connects TRBV5-6 to TRBJ2-2; the match to TRBD1 covers 7 bases. CDR1 SGHDT and CDR2 YYEEEE come from the germline V gene. The CDR3 consists of 15 residues. Trimming removed 4 bases from V and 1 base from J; junction bases left unmatched: 4. The CDR3 DNA reads as TGTGCCAGCAGCACCGGGACAGTGAACACCGGGGAGCTGTTTTTT. It encodes CASSTGTVNTGELFF.

The V and J genes are TRBV29-1 and TRBJ2-3; TRBD2 is a possible D gene (6 bases). Germline V gene data show CDR1 as SQVTM and CDR2 as ANQGSEA. The CDR3 runs to 13 residues. Trimming took 4 bases from V and 9 from J, leaving 17 bases between them. The CDR3 nucleotides are TGCAGCGTTGGTTGGAGGGGAAAGGTCACGCAGTATTTT. It yields the protein CSVGWRGKVTQYF.

The genes are TRBV6-2 or TRBV6-3 and TRBJ2-2, with D maybe TRBD2 (5 bases). From germline, CDR1 is MNHEY and CDR2 SVGEGT. The CDR3 runs to 18 residues. V was pared by 6 bases and J by 7 bases, with 27 bases between. This CDR3 reads CASSPAYNTIRGSGELFF. Here the CDR3 DNA reads TGTGCCAGCAGCCCCGCCTACAATACCATCAGAGGGAGCGGGGAGCTGTTTTTT.